This T cell receptor (beta chain) was found in a study of blood T cell repertoires in COVID-19. For the study at large: Acute and convalescent COVID-19 samples came from the United States, Italy and Spain.

Only in-frame clones appear in the TCRdb table, and some are missing; sequencing was by immunoSEQ multiplex PCR. The sample has about 58,000 clones; roughly 90% are singletons. The clonotype comes from a man in his fifties or sixties with active COVID-19. Sequencing was done on a sample of peripheral blood.

CDR3 sequence reads: CASSKSGFQETQYF. The CDR3 coding sequence is TGTGCCAGCAGTAAGTCCGGGTTTCAAGAGACCCAGTACTTC. The chain has TRBV9 and TRBJ2-5; D remains ambiguous. Germline V CDR1 and CDR2: SGDLS, YYNGEE. With 5 bases removed from V and 2 bases from J, the gap between germline ends came to 13 bases. The CDR3 is made up of 14 amino acids. The full variable domain, rest sourced from reference TRBV9 and TRBJ2-5, is DSGVTQTPKHLITATGQRVTLRCSPRSGDLSVYWYQQSLDQGLQFLIQYYNGEERAKGNILERFSAQQFPDLHSELNLSSLELGDSALYFCASSKSGFQETQYFGPGTRLLVL.